This TCR beta chain was recorded in a study of CD8 T cells in Susac syndrome. An amount of RNA that ranged from roughly 0.45 to 1 ug was reverse transcribed with random hexamers. One entry per CDR3 protein results from TCRdb running MiXCR on the immunoSEQ multiplex PCR reads. Among roughly 120,000 distinct CDR3 sequences listed, around 94% were seen once. Sequencing of TCR beta, carried out with a high-throughput approach, was applied to CD8+ and CD4+ T cells from the blood. The study used healthy donors as controls matched for age and sex. Negative isolation was used for CD8+ and CD4+ T cells, and FACS enrichment was applied to TEMRA cells. CDR3 length equals 17 residues. Looked up from germline, CDR1 is GTSNPN and CDR2 is SVGIG (reference sequence). Trimming cost V 0 bases and J 3 bases; bases outside gene matches: 9.

The chain carries TRBV30 and TRBJ2-4; TRBD1 aligns across 9 bases. This clonotype was obtained from a human donor in good health. Sample: CD4+ T cells from PBMCs. The DNA for the CDR3 is TGTGCCTGGAGTGTCCGGGACAGGGCAGGGGGCAAAAACATTCAGTACTTC. This encodes CAWSVRDRAGGKNIQYF.